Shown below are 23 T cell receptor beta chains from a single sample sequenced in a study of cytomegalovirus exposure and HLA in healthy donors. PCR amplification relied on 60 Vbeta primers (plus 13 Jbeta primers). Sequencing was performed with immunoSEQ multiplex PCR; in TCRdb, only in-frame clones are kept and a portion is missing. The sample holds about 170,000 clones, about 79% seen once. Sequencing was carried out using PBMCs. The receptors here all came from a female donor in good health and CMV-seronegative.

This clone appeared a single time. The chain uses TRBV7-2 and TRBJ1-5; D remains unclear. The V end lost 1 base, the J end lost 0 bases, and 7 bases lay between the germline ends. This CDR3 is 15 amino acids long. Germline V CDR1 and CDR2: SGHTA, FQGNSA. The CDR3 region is CASSLEQYSNQPQHF. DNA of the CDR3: TGTGCCAGCAGCTTAGAACAGTATAGCAATCAGCCCCAGCATTTT.

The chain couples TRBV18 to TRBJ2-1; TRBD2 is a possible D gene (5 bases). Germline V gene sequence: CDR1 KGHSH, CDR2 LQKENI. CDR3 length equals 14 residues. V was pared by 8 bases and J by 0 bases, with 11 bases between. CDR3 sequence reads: CASAGLGSYNEQFF. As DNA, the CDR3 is TGTGCCAGCGCCGGACTTGGCTCCTACAATGAGCAGTTCTTC.

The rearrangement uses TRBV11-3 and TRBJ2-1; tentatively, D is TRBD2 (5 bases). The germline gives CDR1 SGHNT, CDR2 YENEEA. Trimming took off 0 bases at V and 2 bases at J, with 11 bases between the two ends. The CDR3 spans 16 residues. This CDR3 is CASSLDEGVPYNEQFF. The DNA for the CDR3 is TGTGCCAGCAGCTTAGATGAGGGAGTCCCCTACAATGAGCAGTTCTTC.

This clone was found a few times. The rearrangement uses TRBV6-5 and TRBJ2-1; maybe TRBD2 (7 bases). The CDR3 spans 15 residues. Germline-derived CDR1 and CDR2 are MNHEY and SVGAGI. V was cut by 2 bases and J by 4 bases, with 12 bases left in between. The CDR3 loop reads CASSYMGGTYNEQFF. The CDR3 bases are TGTGCCAGCAGTTACATGGGGGGGACATACAATGAGCAGTTCTTC.

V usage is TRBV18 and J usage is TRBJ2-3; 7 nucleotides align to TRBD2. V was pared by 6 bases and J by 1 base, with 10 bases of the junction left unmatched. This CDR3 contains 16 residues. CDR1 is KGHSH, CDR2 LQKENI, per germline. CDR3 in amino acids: CASSPFSAGGTDTQYF. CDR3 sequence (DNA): TGTGCCAGCTCCCCTTTTAGTGCGGGAGGCACAGATACGCAGTATTTT.

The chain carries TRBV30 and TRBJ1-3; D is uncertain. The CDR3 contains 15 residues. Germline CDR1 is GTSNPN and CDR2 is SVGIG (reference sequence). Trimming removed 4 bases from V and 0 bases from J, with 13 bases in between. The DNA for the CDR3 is TGTGCCTGGACCGCGATGGGCCTCTCTGGAAACACCATATATTTT. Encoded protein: CAWTAMGLSGNTIYF.

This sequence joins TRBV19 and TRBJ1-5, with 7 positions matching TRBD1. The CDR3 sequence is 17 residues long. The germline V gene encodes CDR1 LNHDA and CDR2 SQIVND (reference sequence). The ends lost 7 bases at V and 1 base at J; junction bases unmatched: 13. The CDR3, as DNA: TGTGCCAGTACCTCGACCGTACCGGGACAGAGCAATCAGCCCCAGCATTTT. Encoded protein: CASTSTVPGQSNQPQHF.

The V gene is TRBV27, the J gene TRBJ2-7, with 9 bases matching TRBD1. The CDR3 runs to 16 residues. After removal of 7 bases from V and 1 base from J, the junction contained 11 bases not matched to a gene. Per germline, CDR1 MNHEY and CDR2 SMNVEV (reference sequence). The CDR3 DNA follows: TGTGCCAGCAAAACTTATACAGGGGGCCGGTCCTACGAGCAGTACTTC. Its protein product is CASKTYTGGRSYEQYF.

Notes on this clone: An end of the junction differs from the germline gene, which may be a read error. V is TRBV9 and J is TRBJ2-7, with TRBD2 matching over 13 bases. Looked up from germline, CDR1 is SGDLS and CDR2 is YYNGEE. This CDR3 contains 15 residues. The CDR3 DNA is TGTGCCAGCAGCGCCACTAGCGGGAGGGCCGGGGAGCAATACTTC. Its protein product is CASSATSGRAGEQYF.

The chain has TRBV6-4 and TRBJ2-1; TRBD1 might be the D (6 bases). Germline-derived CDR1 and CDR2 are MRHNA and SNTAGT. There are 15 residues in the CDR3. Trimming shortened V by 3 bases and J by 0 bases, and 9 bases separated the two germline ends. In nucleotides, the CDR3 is TGTGCCAGCAGTGATACGGACAGCTCCTACAATGAGCAGTTCTTC. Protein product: CASSDTDSSYNEQFF.

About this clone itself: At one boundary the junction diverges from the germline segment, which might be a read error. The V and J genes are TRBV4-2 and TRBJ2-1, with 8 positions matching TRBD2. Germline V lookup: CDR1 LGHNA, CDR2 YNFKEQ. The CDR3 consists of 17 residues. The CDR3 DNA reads TGTGCCAGCAGCCCCCGGCCAACTAGCGGTTGGGACAATGAGCGGTTCTTC. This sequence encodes CASSPRPTSGWDNERFF.

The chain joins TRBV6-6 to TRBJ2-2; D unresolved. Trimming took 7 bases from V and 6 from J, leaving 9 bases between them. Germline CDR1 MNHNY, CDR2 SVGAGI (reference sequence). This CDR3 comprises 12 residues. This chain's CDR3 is CASTSSPGELFF. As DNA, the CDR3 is TGTGCCAGCACTTCTTCCCCCGGGGAGCTGTTTTTT.

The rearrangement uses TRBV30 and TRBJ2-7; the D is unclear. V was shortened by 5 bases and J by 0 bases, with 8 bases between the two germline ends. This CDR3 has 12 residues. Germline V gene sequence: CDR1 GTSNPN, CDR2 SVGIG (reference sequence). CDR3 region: CAWGSSSYEQYF. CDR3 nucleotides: TGTGCCTGGGGTTCTAGCTCCTACGAGCAGTACTTC. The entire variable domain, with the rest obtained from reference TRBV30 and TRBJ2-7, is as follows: SQTIHQWPATLVQPVGSPLSLECTVEGTSNPNLYWYRQAAGRGLQLLFYSVGIGQISSEVPQNLSASRPQDRQFILSSKKLLLSDSGFYLCAWGSSSYEQYFGPGTRLTVT.

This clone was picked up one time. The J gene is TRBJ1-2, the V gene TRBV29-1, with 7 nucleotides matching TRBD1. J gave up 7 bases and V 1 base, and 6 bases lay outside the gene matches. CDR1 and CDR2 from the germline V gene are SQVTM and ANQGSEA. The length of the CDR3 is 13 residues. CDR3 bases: TGCAGCGTTGAAGCCGGGACAGAAATTGGCTACACCTTC. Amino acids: CSVEAGTEIGYTF.

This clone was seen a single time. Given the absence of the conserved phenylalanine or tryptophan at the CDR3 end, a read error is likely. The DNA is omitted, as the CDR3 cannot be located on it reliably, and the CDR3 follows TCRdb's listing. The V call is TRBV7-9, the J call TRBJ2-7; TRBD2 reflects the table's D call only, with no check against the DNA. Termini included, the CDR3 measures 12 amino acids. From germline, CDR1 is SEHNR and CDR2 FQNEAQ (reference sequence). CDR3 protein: CASSQGLATIVL.

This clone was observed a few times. The CDR3 nucleotides are TGCGCCAGCAGCCGCCCTATGCGGGTCCGACCCTACGAGCAGTACTTC. Translated: CASSRPMRVRPYEQYF. The V and J genes are TRBV4-3 and TRBJ2-7, with a tentative D call TRBD2 (5 bases). Trimming left V 4 bases short and J 2 bases short, with 18 bases between. The CDR3 has 16 amino acids. Germline V gene sequence: CDR1 LGHNA, CDR2 YSLEER.

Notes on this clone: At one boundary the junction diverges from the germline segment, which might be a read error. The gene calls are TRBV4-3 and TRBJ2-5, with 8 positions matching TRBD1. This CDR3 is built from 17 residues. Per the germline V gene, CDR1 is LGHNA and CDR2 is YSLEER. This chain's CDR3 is CASSQESGGSFSEAQYF. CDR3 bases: TGCGCCAGCAGCCAAGAATCAGGGGGCTCATTCTCAGAGGCCCAGTACTTC.

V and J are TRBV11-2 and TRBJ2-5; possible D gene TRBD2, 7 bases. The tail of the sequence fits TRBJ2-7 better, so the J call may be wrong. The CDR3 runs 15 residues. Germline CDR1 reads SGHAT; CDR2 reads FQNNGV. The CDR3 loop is CASSLGGLGSYEQYF. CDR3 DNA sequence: TGTGCCAGCAGCTTGGGGGGGCTTGGGTCCTACGAGCAGTACTTC.

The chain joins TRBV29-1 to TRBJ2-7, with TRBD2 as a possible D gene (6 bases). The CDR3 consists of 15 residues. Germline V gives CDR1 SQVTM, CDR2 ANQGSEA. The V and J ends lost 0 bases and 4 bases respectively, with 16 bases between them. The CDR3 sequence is CSVEDPGGRSYEQYF. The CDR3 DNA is TGCAGCGTTGAAGACCCTGGGGGGAGAAGTTACGAGCAGTACTTC.

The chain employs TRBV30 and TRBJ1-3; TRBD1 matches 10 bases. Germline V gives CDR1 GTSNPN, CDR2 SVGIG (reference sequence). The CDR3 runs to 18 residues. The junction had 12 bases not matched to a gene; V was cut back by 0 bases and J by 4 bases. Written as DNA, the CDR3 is TGTGCCTGGAGTGTGCTTCGGGACAGGGGAAATAAGGGAAACACCATATATTTT. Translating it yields CAWSVLRDRGNKGNTIYF.

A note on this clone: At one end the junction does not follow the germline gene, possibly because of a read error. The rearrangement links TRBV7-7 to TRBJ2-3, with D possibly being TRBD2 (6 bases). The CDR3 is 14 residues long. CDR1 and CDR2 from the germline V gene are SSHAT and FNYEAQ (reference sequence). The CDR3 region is CASSPLADTDTQYF. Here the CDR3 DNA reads TGTGCTAGCAGCCCTTTAGCGGACACAGATACGCAGTATTTT.

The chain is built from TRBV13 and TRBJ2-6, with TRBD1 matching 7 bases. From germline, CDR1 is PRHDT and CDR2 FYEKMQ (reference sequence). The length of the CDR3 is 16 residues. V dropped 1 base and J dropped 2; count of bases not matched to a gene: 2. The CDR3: CASSLATGTGANVLTF. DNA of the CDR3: TGTGCCAGCAGCTTAGCGACAGGGACTGGGGCCAACGTCCTGACTTTC.

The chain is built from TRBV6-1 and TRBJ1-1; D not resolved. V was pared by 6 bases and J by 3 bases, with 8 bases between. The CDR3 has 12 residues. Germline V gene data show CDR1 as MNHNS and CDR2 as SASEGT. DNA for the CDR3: TGTGCCAGCAGGTCATTAGACACTGAAGCTTTCTTT. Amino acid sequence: CASRSLDTEAFF.